The clone carrying this T cell receptor (beta chain) was seen only a few times. As yet, its antigen is unknown. Germline CDR1 reads SQVTM; CDR2 reads ANQGSEA. V was shortened by 3 bases and J by 5 bases, with 8 bases between the two germline ends. The CDR3 has 11 amino acids. This sample is part of a study of CD8+ T cells in alopecia areata. Across the whole study: Tofacitinib administration to treated patients was oral, at 5 to 10 mg twice daily. Study observations and caveats: Patients showed less clear TCR sequence sharing than mice, possibly partly because of HLA diversity. Scalp sequencing captures resident alphabeta T cells of normal skin too.

RNA was isolated and reverse transcribed to cDNA, the sequencing template. Some clones are missing from TCRdb's copy, which holds only in-frame ones; the method was immunoSEQ multiplex PCR. The table records more than 150,000 clones, 59% of them present only once. Researchers picked out CD4+ and CD8+ T cells from PBMCs by sorting. V usage is TRBV29-1 and J usage is TRBJ2-7; D unresolved. The clonotype was recovered from a human donor with alopecia areata. The source was CD4+ T cells sorted from blood, collected at week 0. The CDR3 DNA follows: TGCAGCGTTGACGGAAGAGACGAGCAGTACTTC. Its translation is CSVDGRDEQYF.